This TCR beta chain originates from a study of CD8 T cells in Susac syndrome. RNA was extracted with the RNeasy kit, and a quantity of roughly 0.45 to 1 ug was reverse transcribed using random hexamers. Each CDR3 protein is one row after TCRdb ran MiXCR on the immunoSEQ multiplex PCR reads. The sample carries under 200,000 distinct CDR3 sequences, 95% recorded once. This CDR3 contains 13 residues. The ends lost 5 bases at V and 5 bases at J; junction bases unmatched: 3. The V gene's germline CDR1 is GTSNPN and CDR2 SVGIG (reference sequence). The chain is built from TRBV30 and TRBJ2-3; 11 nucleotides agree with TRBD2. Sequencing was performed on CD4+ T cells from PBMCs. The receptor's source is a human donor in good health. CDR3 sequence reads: CAWSSGGQDTQYF. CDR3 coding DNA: TGTGCCTGGTCTAGCGGGGGGCAAGATACGCAGTATTTT.